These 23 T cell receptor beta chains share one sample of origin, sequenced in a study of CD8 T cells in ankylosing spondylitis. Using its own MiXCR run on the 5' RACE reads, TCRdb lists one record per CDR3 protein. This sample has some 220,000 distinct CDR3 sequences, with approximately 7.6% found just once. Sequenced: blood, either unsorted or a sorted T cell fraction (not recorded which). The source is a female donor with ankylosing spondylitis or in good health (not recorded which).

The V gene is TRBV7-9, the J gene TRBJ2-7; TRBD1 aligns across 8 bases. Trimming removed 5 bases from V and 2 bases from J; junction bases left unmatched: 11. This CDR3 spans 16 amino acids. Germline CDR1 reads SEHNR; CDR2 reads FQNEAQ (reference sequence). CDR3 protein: CASSPKAGQDAYEQYF. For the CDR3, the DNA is TGTGCCAGCAGCCCTAAGGCGGGACAGGATGCCTACGAGCAGTACTTC.

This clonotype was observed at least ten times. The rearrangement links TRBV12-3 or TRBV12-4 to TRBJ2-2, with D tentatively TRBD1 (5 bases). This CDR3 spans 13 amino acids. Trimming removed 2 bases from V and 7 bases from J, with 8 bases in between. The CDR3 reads CASSLLGHGELFF. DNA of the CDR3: TGTGCCAGCAGTTTACTGGGGCACGGGGAGCTGTTTTTT.

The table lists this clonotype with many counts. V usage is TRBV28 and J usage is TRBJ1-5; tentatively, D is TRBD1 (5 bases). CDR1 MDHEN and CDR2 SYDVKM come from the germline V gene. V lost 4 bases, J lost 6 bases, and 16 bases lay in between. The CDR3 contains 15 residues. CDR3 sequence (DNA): TGTGCCAGCAGTTCAGCAAATCAGGGAGGTCAGCCCCAGCATTTT. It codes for CASSSANQGGQPQHF.

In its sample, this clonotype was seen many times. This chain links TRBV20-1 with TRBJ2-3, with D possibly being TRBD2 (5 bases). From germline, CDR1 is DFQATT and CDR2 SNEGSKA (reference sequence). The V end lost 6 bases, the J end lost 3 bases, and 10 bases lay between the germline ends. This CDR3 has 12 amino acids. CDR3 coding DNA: TGCAGTGCCCTCGAGGGAACAGATACGCAGTATTTT. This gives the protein CSALEGTDTQYF.

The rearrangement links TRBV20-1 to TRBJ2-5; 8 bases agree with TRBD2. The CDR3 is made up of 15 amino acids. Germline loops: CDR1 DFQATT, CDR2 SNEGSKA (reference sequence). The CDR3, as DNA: TGCACTGCCAGAATGTTAGCGGGACGGGGTGAGACCCAGTACTTC. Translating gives CTARMLAGRGETQYF.

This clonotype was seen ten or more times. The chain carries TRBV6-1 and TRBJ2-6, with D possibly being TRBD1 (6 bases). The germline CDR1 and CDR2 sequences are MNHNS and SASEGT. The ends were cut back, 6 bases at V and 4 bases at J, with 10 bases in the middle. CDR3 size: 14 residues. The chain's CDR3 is CASSPGTGANVLTF. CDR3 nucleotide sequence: TGTGCCAGCAGCCCCGGGACAGGGGCCAACGTCCTGACTTTC.

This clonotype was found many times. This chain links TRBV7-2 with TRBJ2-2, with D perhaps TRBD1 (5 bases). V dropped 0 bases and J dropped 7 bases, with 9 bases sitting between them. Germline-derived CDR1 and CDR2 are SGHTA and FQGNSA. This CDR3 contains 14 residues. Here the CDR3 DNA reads TGTGCCAGCAGCTTAGCCCAGGGCGGCGGGGAGCTGTTTTTT. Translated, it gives CASSLAQGGGELFF. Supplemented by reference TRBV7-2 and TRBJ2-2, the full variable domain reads GAGVSQSPSNKVTEKGKDVELRCDPISGHTALYWYRQSLGQGLEFLIYFQGNSAPDKSGLPSDRFSAERTGGSVSTLTIQRTQQEDSAVYLCASSLAQGGGELFFGEGSRLTVL.

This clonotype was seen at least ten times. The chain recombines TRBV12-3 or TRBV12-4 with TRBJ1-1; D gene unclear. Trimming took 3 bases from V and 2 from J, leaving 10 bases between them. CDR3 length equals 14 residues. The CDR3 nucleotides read TGTGCCAGCAGTTTCGGGCAGATAAACACTGAAGCTTTCTTT. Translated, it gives CASSFGQINTEAFF.

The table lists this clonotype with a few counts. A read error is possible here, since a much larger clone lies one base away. The CDR3 DNA reads TGTGCCAGCAGTTACTCGATTCCGGGTGAAAGAGCTGGAAACGCCATATATTTT. This codes for CASSYSIPGERAGNAIYF. This chain joins TRBV6-5 and TRBJ1-3, with D unclear. Germline V CDR1 and CDR2: MNHEY, SVGAGI. CDR3 size: 18 residues.

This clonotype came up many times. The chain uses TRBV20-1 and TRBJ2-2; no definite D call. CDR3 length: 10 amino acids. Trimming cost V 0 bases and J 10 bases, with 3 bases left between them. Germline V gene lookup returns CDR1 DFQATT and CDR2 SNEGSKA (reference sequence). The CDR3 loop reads CSAREEELFF. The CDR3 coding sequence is TGCAGTGCTAGAGAGGAGGAGCTGTTTTTT.

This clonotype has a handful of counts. The CDR3 DNA reads as TGTGCCAGCAGCCGTAGTACCGGATCCTACAATGAGCAGTTCTTC. This translates into CASSRSTGSYNEQFF. This rearrangement joins TRBV3-1 to TRBJ2-1; D remains ambiguous. The CDR3 loop spans 15 amino acids. The V and J ends lost 4 bases and 1 base respectively, with 11 bases between them. Germline CDR1 and CDR2: LGHDT and YNNKEL (reference sequence).

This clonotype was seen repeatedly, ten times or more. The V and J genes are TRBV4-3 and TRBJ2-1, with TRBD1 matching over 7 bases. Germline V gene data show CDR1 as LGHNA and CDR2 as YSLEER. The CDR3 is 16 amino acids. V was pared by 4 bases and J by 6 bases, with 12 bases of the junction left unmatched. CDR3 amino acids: CASSPSTGTAGNEQFF. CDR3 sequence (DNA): TGCGCCAGCAGCCCATCGACAGGGACCGCCGGCAATGAGCAGTTCTTC.

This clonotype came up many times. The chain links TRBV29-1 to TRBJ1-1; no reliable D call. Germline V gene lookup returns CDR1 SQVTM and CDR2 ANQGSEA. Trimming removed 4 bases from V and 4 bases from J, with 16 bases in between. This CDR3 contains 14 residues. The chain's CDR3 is CSVVTGVGSTEAFF. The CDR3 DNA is TGCAGCGTTGTAACCGGTGTCGGGAGCACTGAAGCTTTCTTT. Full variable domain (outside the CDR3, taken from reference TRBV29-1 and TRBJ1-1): SAVISQKPSRDICQRGTSLTIQCQVDSQVTMMFWYRQQPGQSLTLIATANQGSEATYESGFVIDKFPISRPNLTFSTLTVSNMSPEDSSIYLCSVVTGVGSTEAFFGQGTRLTVV.

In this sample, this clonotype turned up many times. CDR3 in amino acids: CASSSSGVGGTQYF. In DNA form, the CDR3 reads TGTGCCAGCAGCTCGAGCGGGGTCGGCGGGACGCAGTATTTT. J is TRBJ2-3 and V is TRBV7-9, with 7 bases lining up with TRBD2. J gave up 9 bases and V 4 bases, and 10 bases lay outside the gene matches. The germline CDR1 and CDR2 sequences are SEHNR and FQNEAQ (reference sequence). This CDR3 is 14 amino acids long.

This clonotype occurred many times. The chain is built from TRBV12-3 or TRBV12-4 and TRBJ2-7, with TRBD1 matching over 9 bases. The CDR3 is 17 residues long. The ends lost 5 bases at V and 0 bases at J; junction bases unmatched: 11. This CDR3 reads CASSRLQADRGSYEQYF. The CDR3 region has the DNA TGTGCCAGCAGTCGCCTGCAAGCGGACAGGGGCTCCTACGAGCAGTACTTC.

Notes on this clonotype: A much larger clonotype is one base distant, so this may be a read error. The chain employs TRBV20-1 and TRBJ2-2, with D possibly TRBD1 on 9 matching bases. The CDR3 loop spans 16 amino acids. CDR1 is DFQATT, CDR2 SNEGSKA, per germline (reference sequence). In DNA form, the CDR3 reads TGCTGTGCTAGAGCCGGGGGGGACAGGGCCACCGGGGAGCTGTTTTTT. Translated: CCARAGGDRATGELFF.

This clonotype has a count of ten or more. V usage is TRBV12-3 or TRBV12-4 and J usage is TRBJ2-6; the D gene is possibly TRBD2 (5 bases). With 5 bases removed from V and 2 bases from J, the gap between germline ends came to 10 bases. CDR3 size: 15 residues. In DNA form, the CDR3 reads TGTGCCAGCAGTCGCTGGGGAGCTGGGGCCAACGTCCTGACTTTC. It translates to CASSRWGAGANVLTF.

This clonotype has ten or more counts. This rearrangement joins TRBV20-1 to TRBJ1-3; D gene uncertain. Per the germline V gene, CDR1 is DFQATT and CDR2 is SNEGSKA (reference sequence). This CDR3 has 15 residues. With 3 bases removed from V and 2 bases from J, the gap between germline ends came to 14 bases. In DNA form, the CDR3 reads TGCAGTGCTAGGACACCGGCAGGTCCTGGAAACACCATATATTTT. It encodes CSARTPAGPGNTIYF.

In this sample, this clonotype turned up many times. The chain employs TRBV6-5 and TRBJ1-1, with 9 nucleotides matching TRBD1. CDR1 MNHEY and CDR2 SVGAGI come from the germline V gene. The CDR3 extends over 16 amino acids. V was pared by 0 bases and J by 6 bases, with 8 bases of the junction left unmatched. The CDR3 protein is CASSYSEWGQGAEAFF. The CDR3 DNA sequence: TGTGCCAGCAGTTACTCGGAATGGGGACAGGGAGCTGAAGCTTTCTTT.

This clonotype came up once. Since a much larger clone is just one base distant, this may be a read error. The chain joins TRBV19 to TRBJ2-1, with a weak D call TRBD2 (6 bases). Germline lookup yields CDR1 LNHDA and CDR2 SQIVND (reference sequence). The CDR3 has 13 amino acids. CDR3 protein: CASTPTRSNGQFF. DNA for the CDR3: TGTGCCAGTACCCCGACTAGATCGAATGGGCAGTTCTTC. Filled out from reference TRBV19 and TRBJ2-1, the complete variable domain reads DGGITQSPKYLFRKEGQNVTLSCEQNLNHDAMYWYRQDPGQGLRLIYYSQIVNDFQKGDIAEGYSVSREKKESFPLTVTSAQKNPTAFYLCASTPTRSNGQFFGPGTRLTVL.

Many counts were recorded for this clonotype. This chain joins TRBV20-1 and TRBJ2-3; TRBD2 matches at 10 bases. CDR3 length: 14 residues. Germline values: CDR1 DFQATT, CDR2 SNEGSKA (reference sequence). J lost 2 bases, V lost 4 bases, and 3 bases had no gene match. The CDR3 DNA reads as TGCAGTGCTACCCTAGCGGGGGCCACAGATACGCAGTATTTT. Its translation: CSATLAGATDTQYF.

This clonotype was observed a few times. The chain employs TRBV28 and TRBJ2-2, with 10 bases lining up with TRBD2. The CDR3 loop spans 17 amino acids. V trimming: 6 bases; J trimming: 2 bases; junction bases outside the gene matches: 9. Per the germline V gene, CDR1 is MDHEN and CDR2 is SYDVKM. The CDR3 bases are TGTGCCAGCAGCCCCTCCCTAGCGGGAGAAAACACCGGGGAGCTGTTTTTT. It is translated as CASSPSLAGENTGELFF.

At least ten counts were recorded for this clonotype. Here the CDR3 reads CASSLPTSSYNEQFF. The CDR3 nucleotides are TGCGCCAGCAGCCTCCCTACGAGCTCCTACAATGAGCAGTTCTTC. The gene calls are TRBV4-1 and TRBJ2-1, with unresolved D. This CDR3 comprises 15 residues. V shed 4 bases and J shed 0 bases, with 10 bases lying between them. CDR1 is MGHRA, CDR2 YSYEKL, per germline.